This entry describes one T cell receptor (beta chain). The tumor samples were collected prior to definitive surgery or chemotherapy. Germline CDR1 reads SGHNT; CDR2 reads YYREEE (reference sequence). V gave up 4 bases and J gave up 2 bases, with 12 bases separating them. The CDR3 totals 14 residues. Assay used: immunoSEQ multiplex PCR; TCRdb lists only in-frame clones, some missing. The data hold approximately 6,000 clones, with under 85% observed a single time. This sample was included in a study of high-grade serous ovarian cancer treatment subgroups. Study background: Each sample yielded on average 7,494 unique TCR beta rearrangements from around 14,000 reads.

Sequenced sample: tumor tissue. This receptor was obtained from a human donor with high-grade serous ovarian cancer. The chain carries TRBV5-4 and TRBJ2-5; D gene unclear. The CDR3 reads CASSPGRQQETQYF. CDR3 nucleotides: TGTGCCAGCAGCCCCGGTAGGCAGCAAGAGACCCAGTACTTC.